The sequence of this T cell receptor beta chain was determined in a study of T cell responses to AZD1222 COVID-19 vaccine. Broader study findings: Just 6 or 7 AZD1222 recipients were seropositive at baseline. Researchers report vaccine-associated CD4 TCRs spanning spike, with dominance at 160-218 and 743-854.

Repertoires were generated with immunoSEQ multiplex PCR, while TCRdb's copy carries only in-frame clones and drops some. The sample records 110,000 to 150,000 clones, roughly 91% being singletons. Germline CDR1 reads SEHNR; CDR2 reads FQNEAQ (reference sequence). V shed 11 bases and J shed 7 bases, with 23 bases lying between them. This CDR3 region has 15 residues. In regard to this clone: Its antigen is still unknown.

V gene TRBV7-9 combines with J gene TRBJ2-2, with D possibly being TRBD2 (7 bases). Sequenced here: peripheral blood, sampled 28 days after the second AZD1222 dose. This clonotype was sampled from an adult who received the AZD1222 COVID-19 vaccine. CDR3 bases: TGTGCCTCCCGAGAGGGGGGGGCGCAAAACGGGGAGCTGTTTTTT. Residues: CASREGGAQNGELFF.